The 3 T cell receptor beta chains listed next were all sequenced from one sample in a study of preoperative IRX-2 immunotherapy in early breast cancer. Clones were sequenced by immunoSEQ multiplex PCR, and TCRdb holds only the in-frame ones, with some missing. The sample has approximately 96,000 clones, roughly 89% seen once. As for treatment: preoperative locoregional IRX-2 cytokine immunotherapy. Here the sequenced sample was tumor tissue, taken after IRX-2 immunotherapy. Receptors originate from a human donor with breast cancer.

This clone has only a few counts. The chain is built from TRBV6-8 and TRBJ2-4, with 7 bases identical to TRBD1. This CDR3 is built from 16 residues. Trimming removed 8 bases from V and 5 bases from J; junction bases left unmatched: 15. From germline, CDR1 is MNHGY and CDR2 SAAAGT. The CDR3 bases are TGTGCCAGCCATCCCGCCGAGCTTACAGGGGAAAACATTCAGTACTTC. It codes for CASHPAELTGENIQYF.

The chain combines TRBV18 with TRBJ1-4, with 7 bases identical to TRBD1. Germline trimming cut 6 bases from V and 5 bases from J; bases unmatched to any gene: 9. The CDR3 covers 15 residues. CDR1 and CDR2 (germline): KGHSH, LQKENI. The chain's CDR3 is CASSLRDRLNEKLFF. The CDR3 DNA is TGTGCCAGCTCCCTAAGGGACAGATTGAATGAAAAACTGTTTTTT.

By its share, this clone is medium-sized. This chain connects TRBV28 to TRBJ1-4; maybe TRBD1 (6 bases). V dropped 4 bases and J dropped 8 bases, with 17 bases sitting between them. Germline V gives CDR1 MDHEN, CDR2 SYDVKM. There are 15 residues in the CDR3. This CDR3 is CASSSNFNREEKLFF. In DNA form, the CDR3 reads TGTGCCAGCAGTTCCAATTTTAACAGGGAAGAAAAACTGTTTTTT.